These 31 T cell receptor beta chains share one sample of origin, sequenced in a study of cytomegalovirus exposure and HLA in healthy donors. The PCR used 60 Vbeta and 13 Jbeta primers. The table came from immunoSEQ multiplex PCR; TCRdb's copy has only in-frame clones and leaves some out. The table records 35,000 to 45,000 clones, approximately 72% of them present only once. The sequencing sample was made of PBMCs. These receptors all come from a woman aged 25 to 39 in good health and CMV-seronegative.

The CDR3 protein is CASKPGQGDNSNQPQHF. CDR3 in DNA: TGTGCCAGCAAGCCGGGACAGGGGGATAATAGCAATCAGCCCCAGCATTTT. This sequence joins TRBV28 and TRBJ1-5; TRBD1 matches at 11 bases. The CDR3 spans 17 residues. The junction had 8 bases not matched to a gene; V was cut back by 7 bases and J by 0 bases. CDR1 is MDHEN, CDR2 SYDVKM, per germline.

The chain carries TRBV29-1 and TRBJ1-2; 10 nucleotides line up with TRBD1. V was clipped by 7 bases and J by 5 bases; unmatched bases: 7. CDR3 length equals 13 residues. The germline CDR1 and CDR2 sequences are SQVTM and ANQGSEA. CDR3 protein: CSAETGGAYGYTF. For the CDR3, the DNA is TGCAGCGCCGAGACAGGGGGCGCGTATGGCTACACCTTC.

This clone was seen once. V usage is TRBV6-5 and J usage is TRBJ2-2; D may be TRBD2 (5 bases). Germline V gives CDR1 MNHEY, CDR2 SVGAGI. This CDR3 has 13 residues. V was shortened by 2 bases and J by 7 bases, with 8 bases between the two germline ends. CDR3 DNA sequence: TGTGCCAGCAGTTACACTAGACACGGGGAGCTGTTTTTT. Encoded protein: CASSYTRHGELFF.

The rearrangement joins TRBV10-3 to TRBJ2-1; D gene ambiguous. Trimming pared 3 bases from V and 4 bases from J, leaving 10 bases between. From germline, CDR1 is ENHRY and CDR2 SYGVKD. This CDR3 is built from 14 residues. The CDR3: CAISDLTEYNEQFF. DNA for the CDR3: TGTGCCATCAGTGATCTCACTGAATACAATGAGCAGTTCTTC.

A few counts support this clone. The CDR3 coding sequence is TGCAGCGGCAGGGGTAATGAAAAACTGTTTTTT. Translated: CSGRGNEKLFF. This sequence joins TRBV29-1 and TRBJ1-4; TRBD1 is a possible D gene (6 bases). V was cut by 7 bases and J by 4 bases, with 7 bases left in between. The CDR3 covers 11 residues. The germline gives CDR1 SQVTM, CDR2 ANQGSEA. The complete variable domain, with remaining parts taken from reference TRBV29-1 and TRBJ1-4, reads SAVISQKPSRDICQRGTSLTIQCQVDSQVTMMFWYRQQPGQSLTLIATANQGSEATYESGFVIDKFPISRPNLTFSTLTVSNMSPEDSSIYLCSGRGNEKLFFGSGTQLSVL.

The gene calls are TRBV5-6 and TRBJ1-2; no reliable D call. Trimming removed 0 bases from V and 9 bases from J, with 18 bases in between. The CDR3 has 15 amino acids. CDR1 is SGHDT, CDR2 YYEEEE, per germline. The CDR3 reads CASSLVISPSISYTF. The CDR3 DNA is TGTGCCAGCAGCTTGGTCATATCCCCGAGTATTAGCTACACCTTC.

The CDR3 region has the DNA TGTGCCAGCAGCTTAAGGCAGGGTGGGGTCCACGAGCAGTACTTC. This sequence encodes CASSLRQGGVHEQYF. The chain combines TRBV7-2 with TRBJ2-7; possibly TRBD1 for D (5 bases). V was pared by 2 bases and J by 5 bases, with 16 bases between. The germline CDR1 and CDR2 sequences are SGHTA and FQGNSA. This CDR3 spans 15 amino acids.

The chain has TRBV30 and TRBJ1-1; D is unresolved. V was trimmed by 3 bases and J by 7 bases, leaving 12 bases between them. This CDR3 has 12 amino acids. CDR1 GTSNPN and CDR2 SVGIG come from the germline V gene (reference sequence). CDR3 protein: CAWSTGSGEAFF. The CDR3 DNA sequence: TGTGCCTGGAGCACGGGATCGGGTGAAGCTTTCTTT.

This clone was detected a few times. Other DNA sequences in this sample translate to the same CDR3. V is TRBV6-5 and J is TRBJ1-1, with 7 bases aligning to TRBD1. The CDR3 consists of 13 residues. V lost 5 bases to trimming and J lost 3 bases; unmatched junction nucleotides: 3. Per germline, CDR1 MNHEY and CDR2 SVGAGI. The CDR3 DNA reads TGTGCCAGCAGTCGCAGGGGGGACACTGAAGCTTTCTTT. It specifies CASSRRGDTEAFF.

The chain joins TRBV14 to TRBJ2-3, with D possibly being TRBD1 (5 bases). V lost 0 bases, J lost 6 bases, and 10 bases lay in between. Looked up from germline, CDR1 is SGHDN and CDR2 is FVKESK. The CDR3 contains 14 residues. The CDR3 region is CASSQDTGSDTQYF. CDR3 in DNA: TGTGCCAGCAGCCAAGACACAGGCTCCGATACGCAGTATTTT.

The rearrangement joins TRBV28 to TRBJ2-7, with 7 bases that match TRBD1. Germline V gives CDR1 MDHEN, CDR2 SYDVKM. V was pared by 5 bases and J by 6 bases, with 13 bases of the junction left unmatched. The length of the CDR3 is 15 residues. In DNA form, the CDR3 reads TGTGCCAGCAGTCCTACGACAGGGAGCGGCGCCGAGCAGTACTTC. This codes for CASSPTTGSGAEQYF.

V gene TRBV6-5 combines with J gene TRBJ2-5, with D possibly TRBD2 on 6 matching bases. CDR3 length: 16 residues. Germline assignment: CDR1 MNHEY and CDR2 SVGAGI. V gave up 0 bases and J gave up 5 bases, with 16 bases separating them. The chain's CDR3 is CASSYSHGGPGETQYF. The DNA of the CDR3 is TGTGCCAGCAGTTACTCCCACGGGGGTCCGGGGGAGACCCAGTACTTC.

V usage is TRBV5-1 and J usage is TRBJ2-1; TRBD2 matches 12 bases. V was pared by 1 base and J by 6 bases, with 5 bases of the junction left unmatched. The CDR3 consists of 16 residues. Germline V gives CDR1 SGHRS, CDR2 YFSETQ. As DNA, the CDR3 is TGCGCCAGCAGCTTGTCCGAGACTAGCGGGAGCAATGAGCAGTTCTTC. This translates into CASSLSETSGSNEQFF.

V usage is TRBV5-1 and J usage is TRBJ1-3; 7 positions agree with TRBD1. V gave up 5 bases and J gave up 2 bases; unmatched junction bases: 10. The CDR3 loop spans 16 amino acids. Germline CDR1 SGHRS, CDR2 YFSETQ. The CDR3 is CASSTGTAGTGNTIYF. The CDR3 bases are TGCGCCAGCAGTACTGGGACAGCAGGGACTGGAAACACCATATATTTT.

This clone has more than one count but fewer than ten. The V and J genes are TRBV2 and TRBJ2-4; 9 bases are shared with TRBD2. The CDR3 totals 13 residues. After removal of 11 bases from V and 9 bases from J, the junction contained 11 bases not matched to a gene. Germline lookup yields CDR1 SNHLY and CDR2 FYNNEI. This chain's CDR3 is CAFRERGDAIQYF. In DNA, the CDR3 is TGTGCCTTCCGAGAGCGGGGGGACGCCATTCAGTACTTC.

This sequence joins TRBV4-1 and TRBJ1-2; no definite D call. This CDR3 has 16 residues. The germline CDR1 and CDR2 sequences are MGHRA and YSYEKL. Trimming cost V 0 bases and J 6 bases, with 17 bases left between them. CDR3 residues: CASSQDGFTTWDGYTF. CDR3 in DNA: TGCGCCAGCAGCCAAGACGGGTTCACCACGTGGGATGGCTACACCTTC.

CDR3: CASSLVLDRGFPGEQYF. DNA for the CDR3: TGCGCCAGCAGCTTGGTCTTGGACAGGGGGTTTCCCGGCGAGCAGTACTTC. The rearrangement uses TRBV5-1 and TRBJ2-7, with 10 bases fitting TRBD1. CDR1 is SGHRS and CDR2 is YFSETQ in the germline V gene. V shed 0 bases, J shed 6 bases, and the junction held 12 bases outside the gene matches. The CDR3 has 17 amino acids.

The chain couples TRBV29-1 to TRBJ1-4; possible D gene TRBD1, 5 bases. The CDR3 covers 12 residues. Trimming stripped 5 bases from V and 7 bases from J, with 11 bases between. Looked up from germline, CDR1 is SQVTM and CDR2 is ANQGSEA. The CDR3, as DNA: TGCAGCGTTCAGGGCTTGGGTGAAAAACTGTTTTTT. This sequence encodes CSVQGLGEKLFF.

This clone was observed a single time. This sequence joins TRBV9 and TRBJ2-2; D is undetermined. The V end lost 4 bases, the J end lost 3 bases, and 4 bases lay between the germline ends. The CDR3 length is 12 residues. Germline loops: CDR1 SGDLS, CDR2 YYNGEE. The CDR3 DNA sequence: TGTGCCAGCAGCCCAGACACCGGGGAGCTGTTTTTT. Translation: CASSPDTGELFF. The complete variable domain, with remaining parts taken from reference TRBV9 and TRBJ2-2, reads DSGVTQTPKHLITATGQRVTLRCSPRSGDLSVYWYQQSLDQGLQFLIQYYNGEERAKGNILERFSAQQFPDLHSELNLSSLELGDSALYFCASSPDTGELFFGEGSRLTVL.

The chain couples TRBV4-1 to TRBJ1-2, with TRBD1 identical over 7 bases. Trimming took 0 bases from V and 1 from J; bases not matched to a gene: 5. CDR3 length: 16 residues. Germline assignment: CDR1 MGHRA and CDR2 YSYEKL. The CDR3 region is CASSQDWTGVNYGYTF. Here the CDR3 DNA reads TGCGCCAGCAGCCAAGATTGGACAGGCGTTAACTATGGCTACACCTTC.

This clone was observed once. This chain links TRBV28 with TRBJ2-7; D remains unclear. CDR1 is MDHEN, CDR2 SYDVKM, per germline. CDR3 length: 11 amino acids. V lost 8 bases, J lost 0 bases, and 5 bases lay in between. This chain's CDR3 is CASGLSYEQYF. In nucleotides, the CDR3 is TGTGCCAGCGGGCTCTCCTACGAGCAGTACTTC.

The chain uses TRBV28 and TRBJ2-7, with D uncertain. Trimming removed 5 bases at V and 3 bases at J, with 17 bases between. CDR3 size: 15 residues. Germline CDR1 reads MDHEN; CDR2 reads SYDVKM. The CDR3 loop is CASSPRSILVYEQYF. The CDR3 region has the DNA TGTGCCAGCAGTCCGCGATCTATCTTGGTCTACGAGCAGTACTTC.

V is TRBV30 and J is TRBJ2-7; possibly TRBD1 for D (6 bases). The length of the CDR3 is 15 residues. Germline V gives CDR1 GTSNPN, CDR2 SVGIG (reference sequence). V shed 2 bases and J shed 0 bases, with 14 bases lying between them. This chain's CDR3 is CAWSTWTEISYEQYF. Here the CDR3 DNA reads TGTGCCTGGAGTACTTGGACAGAAATCTCCTACGAGCAGTACTTC. The entire variable domain, with the rest obtained from reference TRBV30 and TRBJ2-7, is as follows: SQTIHQWPATLVQPVGSPLSLECTVEGTSNPNLYWYRQAAGRGLQLLFYSVGIGQISSEVPQNLSASRPQDRQFILSSKKLLLSDSGFYLCAWSTWTEISYEQYFGPGTRLTVT.

The rearrangement joins TRBV7-7 to TRBJ2-5; D uncertain. The V and J ends lost 2 bases and 4 bases respectively, with 8 bases between them. The CDR3 runs 13 residues. CDR1 is SSHAT, CDR2 FNYEAQ, per germline (reference sequence). The CDR3 spells CASSLRLIETQYF. The CDR3 coding sequence is TGTGCCAGCAGCTTAAGACTCATAGAGACCCAGTACTTC.

The chain recombines TRBV4-1 with TRBJ1-4; unclear D gene. With 0 bases removed from V and 5 bases from J, the gap between germline ends came to 10 bases. The CDR3 runs to 15 residues. Germline V gene data show CDR1 as MGHRA and CDR2 as YSYEKL. The CDR3 is CASSQDELRNEKLFF. The CDR3 nucleotides read TGCGCCAGCAGCCAAGATGAGCTTAGAAATGAAAAACTGTTTTTT.

The chain combines TRBV4-1 with TRBJ2-2; TRBD1 aligns across 9 bases. The V segment lost 1 base and the J segment 6 bases; nucleotides outside the gene matches: 3. Germline assignment: CDR1 MGHRA and CDR2 YSYEKL. The CDR3 consists of 15 residues. The CDR3 nucleotides are TGCGCCAGCAGCCAAGGGGACAGGGTTTCCGGGGAGCTGTTTTTT. Protein sequence: CASSQGDRVSGELFF.

The chain combines TRBV28 with TRBJ2-7; 7 nucleotides agree with TRBD1. Germline V gives CDR1 MDHEN, CDR2 SYDVKM. Trimming removed 8 bases from V and 3 bases from J; junction bases left unmatched: 7. The CDR3 contains 13 residues. The CDR3 DNA reads as TGTGCCAGCGGACGCCCAGGGGGCTACGAGCAGTACTTC. Translation: CASGRPGGYEQYF.

The V call is TRBV29-1, the J call TRBJ2-3; 9 bases agree with TRBD1. Trimming at V came to 3 bases and at J to 1 base, leaving 8 bases not matched to a gene. Germline values: CDR1 SQVTM, CDR2 ANQGSEA. This CDR3 is 16 amino acids long. This CDR3 is CSVDRQRDRGTDTQYF. CDR3 DNA: TGCAGCGTTGATCGACAGCGGGACAGGGGCACAGATACGCAGTATTTT.

The chain has TRBV30 and TRBJ2-7, with D perhaps TRBD1 (5 bases). Trimming took off 4 bases at V and 0 bases at J, with 13 bases between the two ends. CDR3 size: 14 residues. Germline CDR1 is GTSNPN and CDR2 is SVGIG (reference sequence). The CDR3 region has the DNA TGTGCCTGGAAACAGGCGAGAAACTCCTACGAGCAGTACTTC. Amino acid sequence: CAWKQARNSYEQYF.

CDR3 bases: TGTGCCTGGAACCCAGGGCCCTCTGGAAACACCATATATTTT. Amino acid sequence: CAWNPGPSGNTIYF. J is TRBJ1-3 and V is TRBV30; D possibly corresponds to TRBD1 (5 bases). The ends were cut back, 4 bases at V and 0 bases at J, with 10 bases in the middle. This CDR3 is built from 14 residues. Germline V gene data show CDR1 as GTSNPN and CDR2 as SVGIG (reference sequence).

The gene calls are TRBV28 and TRBJ2-1; the D gene is possibly TRBD2 (5 bases). The CDR3 loop spans 18 amino acids. Trimming took 10 bases from V and 6 from J, leaving 31 bases between them. Germline-derived CDR1 and CDR2 are MDHEN and SYDVKM. The CDR3 here is CAIATKNSQLSLPNEQFF. The CDR3 nucleotides read TGTGCCATCGCGACTAAGAATTCGCAATTGTCGCTACCCAATGAGCAGTTCTTC. Based on the CDR3 plus reference TRBV28 and TRBJ2-1, the full variable domain is DVKVTQSSRYLVKRTGEKVFLECVQDMDHENMFWYRQDPGLGLRLIYFSYDVKMKEKGDIPEGYSVSREKKERFSLILESASTNQTSMYLCAIATKNSQLSLPNEQFFGPGTRLTVL.